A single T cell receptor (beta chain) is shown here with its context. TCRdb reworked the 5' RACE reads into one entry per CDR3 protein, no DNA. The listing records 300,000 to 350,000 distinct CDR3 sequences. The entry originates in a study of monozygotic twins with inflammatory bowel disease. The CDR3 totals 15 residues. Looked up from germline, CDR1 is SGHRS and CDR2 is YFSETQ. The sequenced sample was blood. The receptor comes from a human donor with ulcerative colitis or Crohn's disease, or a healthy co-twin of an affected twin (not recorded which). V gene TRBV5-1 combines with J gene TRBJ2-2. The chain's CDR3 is CASSFLNGDTGELFF.